The 6 T cell receptor beta chains presented below share a single source sample, sequenced in a study of technical replicates of blood from a few donors. Produced via immunoSEQ multiplex PCR; TCRdb's table is partial and in-frame only. The sample holds roughly 80,000 clones; approximately 89% are singletons and the top ten take approximately 0.39%. Sequences were obtained from T cells isolated from PBMCs. Receptor source: a human donor in good health.

The chain couples TRBV5-1 to TRBJ2-1, with 7 bases that match TRBD2. V was clipped by 3 bases and J by 7 bases; unmatched bases: 16. The CDR3 is made up of 17 amino acids. CDR1 and CDR2 from the germline V gene are SGHRS and YFSETQ. CDR3 bases: TGCGCCAGCAGCTCGGGGCCTTCCGGACTAGTGGTTAATGAGCAGTTCTTC. Translating it yields CASSSGPSGLVVNEQFF. The full variable domain, with the rest looked up from reference TRBV5-1 and TRBJ2-1, is KAGVTQTPRYLIKTRGQQVTLSCSPISGHRSVSWYQQTPGQGLQFLFEYFSETQRNKGNFPGRFSGRQFSNSRSEMNVSTLELGDSALYLCASSSGPSGLVVNEQFFGPGTRLTVL.

V and J are TRBV6-6 and TRBJ2-1; TRBD1 agrees at 7 bases. Looked up from germline, CDR1 is MNHNY and CDR2 is SVGAGI (reference sequence). This CDR3 contains 14 residues. Trimming at V came to 0 bases and at J to 7 bases, leaving 3 bases not matched to a gene. The CDR3 DNA reads TGTGCCAGCAGTTACTCGGGACAGTATAATGAGCAGTTCTTC. Encoded protein: CASSYSGQYNEQFF.

The chain recombines TRBV4-3 with TRBJ2-1, with TRBD2 as a possible D gene (5 bases). V lost 0 bases, J lost 4 bases, and 13 bases lay in between. CDR3 length equals 16 residues. Germline values: CDR1 LGHNA, CDR2 YSLEER. The CDR3 protein is CASSQEYGDLYNEQFF. The CDR3, as DNA: TGCGCCAGCAGCCAAGAGTACGGGGATCTGTACAATGAGCAGTTCTTC.

The chain recombines TRBV5-4 with TRBJ2-6, with TRBD1 as a possible D gene (5 bases). The germline gives CDR1 SGHNT, CDR2 YYREEE (reference sequence). This CDR3 is built from 13 residues. V dropped 3 bases and J dropped 5 bases, with 6 bases sitting between them. The CDR3 spells CASSSDRANVLTF. The CDR3 nucleotides read TGTGCCAGCAGCTCGGACAGGGCCAACGTCCTGACTTTC.

The chain employs TRBV5-1 and TRBJ2-1, with TRBD1 matching over 8 bases. The CDR3 contains 13 residues. Trimming cost V 2 bases and J 9 bases; bases outside gene matches: 4. The germline CDR1 and CDR2 sequences are SGHRS and YFSETQ. CDR3: CASSLDRGGEQFF. The CDR3 bases are TGCGCCAGCAGCTTAGACAGGGGTGGTGAGCAGTTCTTC.

V and J are TRBV7-9 and TRBJ2-1, with D perhaps matching TRBD2 (6 bases). This CDR3 has 16 amino acids. V lost 0 bases and J lost 7, with 16 bases in between. Germline-derived CDR1 and CDR2 are SEHNR and FQNEAQ (reference sequence). The CDR3 protein is CASSLATGAVGNEQFF. The CDR3 DNA reads as TGTGCCAGCAGCTTAGCTACGGGAGCGGTAGGGAATGAGCAGTTCTTC.